This T cell receptor (beta chain) emerged from a study of shared clonotypes between healthy human individuals. Study findings and constraints: Larger estimated richness was generally recorded for naive subsets relative to memory subsets.

On this clone: Its cognate antigen is unknown. Additional DNA sequences in this sample encode the identical CDR3.

Assay used: immunoSEQ multiplex PCR; TCRdb lists only in-frame clones, some missing. The repertoire holds 2 million to 2.5 million clones, with 90% to 97% as singletons. V was pared by 0 bases and J by 4 bases, with 7 bases between. The CDR3 runs 14 residues. Germline CDR1 is SGHRS and CDR2 is YFSETQ. The chain combines TRBV5-1 with TRBJ1-4, with unresolved D. This sequence was found in a young man in good health. Sequencing was carried out using naive CD4+ T cells sorted from blood. Specified subset: CD45RA+ positively selected. In DNA form, the CDR3 reads TGCGCCAGCAGCTTGGACAGCCTTAATGAAAAACTGTTTTTT. It is translated as CASSLDSLNEKLFF.